The 30 T cell receptor beta chains below all came from one sample that was sequenced in a study of control samples from healthy donors and cancer patients. Profiling relied on immunoSEQ multiplex PCR, and the TCRdb table lists in-frame clones only, not all of them. Of 100,000 to 150,000 clones in the sample, about 92% were seen once. Sequencing was performed on blood. These receptors were collected from a woman in her forties or fifties in good health.

The chain combines TRBV19 with TRBJ1-1; D remains ambiguous. The CDR3 is 14 residues long. CDR1 is LNHDA and CDR2 is SQIVND in the germline V gene (reference sequence). Deletions cut 7 bases from V and 7 bases from J, with 19 bases between. CDR3 in amino acids: CASMLGRTTREAFF. In DNA form, the CDR3 reads TGTGCCAGTATGTTAGGGCGGACCACGCGTGAAGCTTTCTTT.

This clone was detected only once. The rearrangement joins TRBV5-8 to TRBJ1-2; tentative D call: TRBD1 (5 bases). This CDR3 comprises 15 residues. The germline V gene has CDR1 SGHTS and CDR2 YDEGEE. V was pared by 1 base and J by 4 bases, with 14 bases between. The CDR3 here is CASSLWSGGSYGYTF. The CDR3 DNA is TGTGCCAGCAGCTTGTGGTCGGGGGGAAGCTATGGCTACACCTTC. Complete variable domain (other parts from reference TRBV5-8 and TRBJ1-2): EAGVTQSPTHLIKTRGQQATLRCSPISGHTSVYWYQQALGLGLQFLLWYDEGEERNRGNFPPRFSGRQFPNYSSELNVNALELEDSALYLCASSLWSGGSYGYTFGSGTRLTVV.

V is TRBV6-2 or TRBV6-3 and J is TRBJ1-2; D not resolved. V was shortened by 4 bases and J by 4 bases, with 16 bases between the two germline ends. The germline V gene encodes CDR1 MNHEY and CDR2 SVGEGT. The CDR3 runs to 15 residues. The CDR3 bases are TGTGCCAGCAGTTCCCGGGAAAGTTTTATCTATGGCTACACCTTC. Translating it yields CASSSRESFIYGYTF.

The gene calls are TRBV9 and TRBJ2-5; a possible D gene is TRBD2 (7 bases). Trimming took off 4 bases at V and 5 bases at J, with 18 bases between the two ends. CDR3 length equals 15 residues. The germline CDR1 and CDR2 sequences are SGDLS and YYNGEE. In nucleotides, the CDR3 is TGTGCCAGCAGCCTTGAGGGGGGGCCTCGGGAGACCCAGTACTTC. Translating it yields CASSLEGGPRETQYF.

The V call is TRBV21-1, the J call TRBJ2-1; the table's D call, TRBD2, has no DNA check behind it. TRBV21-1 is flagged as a pseudogene. This CDR3 contains 17 residues. The CDR3 spells CASSKKASGRAYNEQFF. The CDR3, as DNA: TGTGCCAGCAGCAAAAAAGCCAGCGGGAGAGCCTACAATGAGCAGTTCTTC.

CDR3: CASSSAGTGPYEQYF. CDR3 nucleotides: TGTGCCAGCAGCTCCGCAGGGACAGGGCCCTACGAGCAGTACTTC. The chain couples TRBV5-5 to TRBJ2-7, with 9 bases that match TRBD1. The CDR3 consists of 15 residues. The ends lost 3 bases at V and 2 bases at J; junction bases unmatched: 6. Germline values: CDR1 SGHKS, CDR2 YYEKEE (reference sequence).

This clone came up once. This chain connects TRBV28 to TRBJ2-7; weak D call: TRBD1 (6 bases). CDR1 and CDR2 from the germline V gene are MDHEN and SYDVKM. This CDR3 region has 16 residues. The V end was cut by 1 base, the J end by 2 bases, with 15 bases between. CDR3 sequence: CASSLLGPGQTYEQYF. The CDR3 DNA follows: TGTGCCAGCAGTTTATTGGGGCCGGGACAAACCTACGAGCAGTACTTC.

This chain uses TRBV10-1 with TRBJ2-2, with D uncertain. Germline loops: CDR1 WNHNN, CDR2 SYGVQD (reference sequence). V dropped 8 bases and J dropped 0 bases, with 7 bases sitting between them. The CDR3 contains 13 residues. The CDR3 protein is CASGVANTGELFF. Here the CDR3 DNA reads TGCGCCAGCGGGGTCGCGAACACCGGGGAGCTGTTTTTT.

The chain couples TRBV6-2 or TRBV6-3 to TRBJ2-4; D not resolved. Germline lookup yields CDR1 MNHEY and CDR2 SVGEGT. This CDR3 has 12 residues. Trimming took 6 bases from V and 10 from J, leaving 13 bases between them. Written as DNA, the CDR3 is TGTGCCAGCAGCCTCGACTCGTATATTCAGTACTTC. It codes for CASSLDSYIQYF.

The V and J genes are TRBV30 and TRBJ1-6; a weak D match, TRBD1 (5 bases). Germline V gene sequence: CDR1 GTSNPN, CDR2 SVGIG (reference sequence). The V end was cut by 7 bases, the J end by 0 bases, with 19 bases between. This CDR3 has 17 residues. The CDR3 nucleotides read TGTGCCTCGAGAACCGGGACCACAAGCTCCTATAATTCACCCCTCCACTTT. Translating it yields CASRTGTTSSYNSPLHF.

This chain links TRBV6-2 or TRBV6-3 with TRBJ1-3, with D maybe TRBD1 (5 bases). Germline V gives CDR1 MNHEY, CDR2 SVGEGT. V was trimmed by 2 bases and J by 6 bases, leaving 14 bases between them. The CDR3 has 15 amino acids. As DNA, the CDR3 is TGTGCCAGCAGTTACGGAGGGGCTACTGTAAACACCATATATTTT. Protein product: CASSYGGATVNTIYF.

This chain connects TRBV24-1 to TRBJ1-5; TRBD1 aligns across 8 bases. With 5 bases clipped from V and 7 bases from J, the junction kept 3 bases outside the gene matches. The CDR3 is 13 residues long. In germline, CDR1 is KGHDR, CDR2 SFDVKD. The CDR3 is CATSAGGGQPQHF. The CDR3 DNA reads TGTGCCACCAGTGCAGGGGGCGGGCAGCCCCAGCATTTT.

The chain links TRBV7-8 to TRBJ2-3, with D perhaps matching TRBD2 (6 bases). The germline V gene has CDR1 SGHVS and CDR2 FQNEAQ. Trimming took off 2 bases at V and 2 bases at J, with 17 bases between the two ends. This CDR3 comprises 17 residues. CDR3 sequence reads: CASSLFGAGGVTDTQYF. The CDR3 nucleotides read TGTGCCAGCAGCTTATTTGGGGCCGGGGGAGTCACAGATACGCAGTATTTT.

V gene TRBV15 combines with J gene TRBJ1-5, with TRBD1 identical over 7 bases. The CDR3 spans 15 residues. Germline CDR1 and CDR2: LNHNV and YYDKDF (reference sequence). With 3 bases clipped from V and 2 bases from J, the junction kept 4 bases outside the gene matches. CDR3: CATSRDRPGNQPQHF. The CDR3 nucleotides are TGTGCCACCAGCAGGGACAGGCCGGGCAATCAGCCCCAGCATTTT.

This clone was counted only a few times. The chain recombines TRBV7-9 with TRBJ2-3, with a weak D call TRBD2 (6 bases). This CDR3 region has 17 residues. The ends were cut back, 4 bases at V and 1 base at J, with 18 bases in the middle. CDR1 SEHNR and CDR2 FQNEAQ come from the germline V gene (reference sequence). The CDR3 loop is CASSSHWWGTGTDTQYF. The DNA for the CDR3 is TGTGCCAGCAGCTCCCATTGGTGGGGGACTGGCACAGATACGCAGTATTTT.

Note on this clone: The junction departs from the called germline gene at one end, perhaps through a read error. The chain is built from TRBV29-1 and TRBJ1-2; D is undetermined. The length of the CDR3 is 10 residues. Germline-derived CDR1 and CDR2 are SQVTM and ANQGSEA. Here the CDR3 reads CSVESAGGPF. CDR3 bases: TGCAGCGTTGAATCTGCTGGAGGCCCCTTC.

CDR3 protein: CACKGDTEAFF. The CDR3 DNA is TGTGCCTGTAAAGGGGACACTGAAGCTTTCTTT. The chain couples TRBV30 to TRBJ1-1, with a tentative D call TRBD1 (5 bases). Trimming removed 6 bases from V and 3 bases from J, with 8 bases in between. CDR1 and CDR2 from the germline V gene are GTSNPN and SVGIG (reference sequence). The CDR3 totals 11 residues.

The gene calls are TRBV2 and TRBJ1-6; D is possibly TRBD1 (5 bases). V was shortened by 5 bases and J by 7 bases, with 9 bases between the two germline ends. The CDR3 spans 13 residues. Looked up from germline, CDR1 is SNHLY and CDR2 is FYNNEI. In DNA form, the CDR3 reads TGTGCCAGCAGTAGGGGTTTAAATTCACCCCTCCACTTT. Amino acid sequence: CASSRGLNSPLHF.

The chain uses TRBV2 and TRBJ2-2; D is unresolved. The ends were cut back, 6 bases at V and 2 bases at J, with 10 bases in the middle. Per the germline V gene, CDR1 is SNHLY and CDR2 is FYNNEI. CDR3 size: 14 residues. CDR3 in amino acids: CASSGSDNTGELFF. The DNA of the CDR3 is TGTGCCAGCAGCGGGTCTGACAACACCGGGGAGCTGTTTTTT.

This CDR3 reads CATSDFDSYSYNEQFF. The CDR3 DNA sequence: TGTGCCACCAGTGACTTTGACAGCTACTCCTACAATGAGCAGTTCTTC. This sequence joins TRBV24-1 and TRBJ2-1; D may be TRBD1 (5 bases). This CDR3 has 16 amino acids. With 4 bases removed from V and 0 bases from J, the gap between germline ends came to 12 bases. Germline V gene lookup returns CDR1 KGHDR and CDR2 SFDVKD.

V gene TRBV25-1 combines with J gene TRBJ1-4; D remains ambiguous. V was shortened by 6 bases and J by 5 bases, with 10 bases between the two germline ends. The germline CDR1 and CDR2 sequences are MGHDK and SYGVNS. The CDR3 runs to 13 residues. CDR3 region: CASSPRGNEKLFF. CDR3 coding DNA: TGTGCCAGCAGCCCCCGAGGGAATGAAAAACTGTTTTTT.

The chain employs TRBV6-1 and TRBJ1-6, with TRBD1 as a possible D gene (6 bases). This CDR3 has 14 amino acids. From germline, CDR1 is MNHNS and CDR2 SASEGT. V lost 2 bases to trimming and J lost 8 bases, with 10 bases between them. The CDR3 DNA reads TGTGCCAGCAGTGAACCAGGACAGTATTCACCCCTCCACTTT. Amino acid sequence: CASSEPGQYSPLHF.

The chain carries TRBV5-6 and TRBJ2-7; 8 nucleotides match TRBD2. CDR3 size: 17 residues. With 5 bases clipped from V and 0 bases from J, the junction kept 13 bases outside the gene matches. Per germline, CDR1 SGHDT and CDR2 YYEEEE. The CDR3 region is CASSSPGGTESSYEQYF. CDR3 DNA: TGTGCCAGCAGTTCCCCGGGGGGGACGGAGAGCTCCTACGAGCAGTACTTC.

The chain joins TRBV28 to TRBJ2-7; D gene uncertain. CDR1 and CDR2 from the germline V gene are MDHEN and SYDVKM. The CDR3 totals 14 residues. V shed 3 bases and J shed 4 bases, with 13 bases lying between them. The CDR3 nucleotides read TGTGCCAGCAGTTTTCCGGGTGGTTCGTACGAGCAGTACTTC. It codes for CASSFPGGSYEQYF.

The V call is TRBV7-8, the J call TRBJ1-5; D is perhaps TRBD1 (5 bases). Germline CDR1 SGHVS, CDR2 FQNEAQ. The V end was cut by 5 bases, the J end by 7 bases, with 18 bases between. This CDR3 contains 15 residues. This chain's CDR3 is CASSIREGAGQPQHF. CDR3 nucleotides: TGTGCCAGCAGCATTAGGGAAGGGGCGGGGCAGCCCCAGCATTTT. The variable domain in full, completed from reference TRBV7-8 and TRBJ1-5, reads GAGVSQSPRYKVAKRGQDVALRCDPISGHVSLFWYQQALGQGPEFLTYFQNEAQLDKSGLPSDRFFAERPEGSVSTLKIQRTQQEDSAVYLCASSIREGAGQPQHFGDGTRLSIL.

The chain uses TRBV19 and TRBJ1-5, with D perhaps matching TRBD1 (5 bases). This CDR3 has 15 amino acids. Germline-derived CDR1 and CDR2 are LNHDA and SQIVND (reference sequence). Deletions cut 5 bases from V and 4 bases from J, with 15 bases between. This CDR3 reads CASSPRAGLNQPQHF. CDR3 bases: TGTGCCAGTAGTCCAAGGGCAGGGTTGAATCAGCCCCAGCATTTT. The whole variable domain, filled in from reference TRBV19 and TRBJ1-5, reads DGGITQSPKYLFRKEGQNVTLSCEQNLNHDAMYWYRQDPGQGLRLIYYSQIVNDFQKGDIAEGYSVSREKKESFPLTVTSAQKNPTAFYLCASSPRAGLNQPQHFGDGTRLSIL.

As regards this clone: The junction and the germline gene differ at one end; a read error may be behind it. This chain links TRBV7-7 with TRBJ2-1; the match to TRBD2 covers 12 bases. The CDR3 has 15 amino acids. CDR1 and CDR2 (germline): SSHAT, FNYEAQ (reference sequence). CDR3 coding DNA: TGTGCTAGCAGCTCGGGACTAGCGGGCACGGATGAGCAGTTCTTC. Translating gives CASSSGLAGTDEQFF.

This clone was detected once. DNA of the CDR3: TGTGCCAGCAGGAACCGAGGGGATAATTCACCCCTCCACTTT. Protein sequence: CASRNRGDNSPLHF. The chain uses TRBV7-9 and TRBJ1-6; D possibly corresponds to TRBD1 (5 bases). This CDR3 contains 14 residues. The germline V gene encodes CDR1 SEHNR and CDR2 FQNEAQ (reference sequence). Trimming left V 6 bases short and J 5 bases short, with 11 bases between.

The V gene is TRBV7-9, the J gene TRBJ2-3, with D possibly being TRBD2 (6 bases). The CDR3 is 12 residues long. The germline V and J ends were trimmed by 7 bases and 7 bases, with 12 bases remaining between them. Germline assignment: CDR1 SEHNR and CDR2 FQNEAQ (reference sequence). The CDR3 protein is CASTYGGNTQYF. For the CDR3, the DNA is TGTGCCAGCACCTACGGGGGAAATACGCAGTATTTT.

This clone has only one observation. This chain links TRBV7-8 with TRBJ2-3; 8 bases align to TRBD2. The CDR3 runs to 16 residues. Germline values: CDR1 SGHVS, CDR2 FQNEAQ. V lost 1 base and J lost 2; bases outside the gene matches: 5. The CDR3 is CASSLVSGRATDTQYF. CDR3 sequence (DNA): TGTGCCAGCAGCTTAGTTTCCGGGAGGGCCACAGATACGCAGTATTTT. Combining the CDR3 with reference TRBV7-8 and TRBJ2-3 gives the whole variable domain GAGVSQSPRYKVAKRGQDVALRCDPISGHVSLFWYQQALGQGPEFLTYFQNEAQLDKSGLPSDRFFAERPEGSVSTLKIQRTQQEDSAVYLCASSLVSGRATDTQYFGPGTRLTVL.